This entry features one TCR beta chain sequence. The protocol was immunoSEQ multiplex PCR, while the TCRdb copy is restricted to in-frame clones and leaves out a portion. The sample holds about 690,000 clones; 90% are singletons and the top ten take more than 30%. Per germline, CDR1 SNHLY and CDR2 FYNNEI. V shed 6 bases, J shed 1 base, and the junction held 7 bases outside the gene matches. The CDR3 extends over 15 amino acids. The sample is drawn from a study of shared clonotypes between healthy human individuals. The sample was memory CD8+ T cells from PBMCs. Subset of the sample: CD45RO+ cells pooled with CCR7-negative TemRA cells. The TCR originated in a young man in good health. Some clones in this sample may be carry-over from other donors' samples. The gene calls are TRBV2 and TRBJ1-2, with 8 bases matching TRBD1. The CDR3 reads CASRTGTGLNYGYTF. In DNA form, the CDR3 reads TGTGCCAGCAGGACCGGGACAGGCCTTAACTATGGCTACACCTTC.